This T cell receptor (beta chain) came from a study of regulatory T cells in long-lasting Graves disease. After removal of 3 bases from V and 4 bases from J, the junction contained 10 bases not matched to a gene. This CDR3 is 18 amino acids long. Germline-derived CDR1 and CDR2 are LNHDA and SQIVND (reference sequence). Time point indicated: newly diagnosed GD, antithyroid drugs for less than 3 months. The TCR library used RNA extracted from PBMCs. Graves' disease diagnosis used American Thyroid Association guidelines. Sequencing libraries for TCR beta were prepared with iRepertoire HTBI primers and Arm-PCR of CDR3 regions. TCRdb ran MiXCR on the multiplex PCR reads and lists one entry per CDR3 protein. The sample yields roughly 440,000 distinct CDR3 sequences, about 15% seen once. In addition, the sample was reused for a study of T cells in Graves' hyperthyroidism and ophthalmopathy.

The J gene is TRBJ2-1, the V gene TRBV19, with 12 bases lining up with TRBD2. The sequencing used peripheral blood mononuclear cells (PBMCs), collected at new diagnosis, from a patient treated with antithyroid drugs. The source of this sequence is a woman aged 18-29 years with Graves disease. The CDR3 DNA reads as TGTGCCAGTAGTATCGAACTAGCGGGAGGTGGGAAATACAATGAGCAGTTCTTC. Encoded protein: CASSIELAGGGKYNEQFF.